Listed below are T cell receptor beta chains from one sample, sequenced in a study of blood T cell repertoires in COVID-19. Profiling relied on immunoSEQ multiplex PCR, and the TCRdb table lists in-frame clones only, not all of them. This sample has 70,000 to 85,000 clones, with around 86% found just once. Material: peripheral blood. The receptor source for this set is a human donor in a cohort sampled during active COVID-19. CDR3s include the opening cysteine and the closing phenylalanine or tryptophan. The D gene is left open where the match is weak. The size of a clone is reported for some rows only, either as once, few or many, or as a class for expanded clones.

d_call | clone_size | j_call | v_call | cdr3_nt | cdr3_aa
- | - | TRBJ2-5 | TRBV28 | TGTGCCAGCAGTTTAGGCAGTCCGGGGACCCAGTACTTC | CASSLGSPGTQYF
TRBD2 | - | TRBJ2-1 | TRBV7-3 | TGTGCCAGCAGCTTAGATGGCGGGGGGTCCTACAATGAGCAGTTCTTC | CASSLDGGGSYNEQFF
TRBD2 | - | TRBJ2-5 | TRBV28 | TGTGCCAGCAGGCGTCATGGCGGGGGGTTCGAGACCCAGTACTTC | CASRRHGGGFETQYF
- | - | TRBJ1-1 | TRBV6-5 | TGTGCCAGCTCTTCAGGGGAACGCACTGAAGCTTTCTTT | CASSSGERTEAFF
- | - | TRBJ1-2 | TRBV6-5 | TGTGCCAGCATGCGGGCGGGAAACTATGGCTACACCTTC | CASMRAGNYGYTF
TRBD1 | few | TRBJ1-6 | TRBV5-6 | TGTGCCAGCAGCCCACCCGGACAGGGGTATTCACCCCTCCACTTT | CASSPPGQGYSPLHF
- | few | TRBJ2-1 | TRBV18 | TGTGCCAGCTCACCACAGGCAGGAACCGGTAATGAGCAGTTCTTC | CASSPQAGTGNEQFF
TRBD2 | - | TRBJ2-2 | TRBV5-1 | TGCGCCAGCAGCTTGGGGGCTAGCGGACCGGGCGGGGAGCTGTTTTTT | CASSLGASGPGGELFF
TRBD2 | once | TRBJ2-3 | TRBV3-1/TRBV3-2 | TGTGCCAGCAGCCCATTCCCGGGACTAGCGGGGAGCACAGATACGCAGTATTTT | CASSPFPGLAGSTDTQYF
- | - | TRBJ1-1 | TRBV5-4 | TGTGCCAGCAGCGGCGGGGGGACGGCGGCGAACACTGAAGCTTTCTTT | CASSGGGTAANTEAFF
- | - | TRBJ2-7 | TRBV5-4 | TGTGCCAGCAACCGACAGGCCTCCTACGAGCAGTACTTC | CASNRQASYEQYF
TRBD2 | - | TRBJ2-7 | TRBV3-1/TRBV3-2 | TGTGCCAGCAGCCAAGGGACTAGCGGGTTCTACGAGCAGTACTTC | CASSQGTSGFYEQYF
TRBD1 | - | TRBJ2-3 | TRBV7-8 | TGTGCCAGCAGCTTGACAGGGCCAGGTACGCAGTATTTT | CASSLTGPGTQYF
- | - | TRBJ1-1 | TRBV7-9 | TGTGCCAGCAGCCTCGAGGGGGGGAGGAACACTGAAGCTTTCTTT | CASSLEGGRNTEAFF
TRBD1 | - | TRBJ1-5 | TRBV5-1 | TGCGCCAGCAGCTCCGGGACAGGGGGTCAGCCCCAGCATTTT | CASSSGTGGQPQHF
TRBD1 | - | TRBJ2-7 | TRBV5-6 | TGTGCCAGGACAGGGGTCCACTACGAGCAGTACTTC | CARTGVHYEQYF
- | - | TRBJ2-3 | TRBV5-4 | TGTGCCAGCAGCTCCCCTTTCACAGATACGCAGTATTTT | CASSSPFTDTQYF
- | few | TRBJ1-5 | TRBV3-1/TRBV3-2 | TGTGCCAGCAGCCAAGAGGCCGGGTACGGACAGCCCCAGCATTTT | CASSQEAGYGQPQHF
- | once | TRBJ1-4 | TRBV10-3 | TGTGCCATCAGTGAAGTCAGGGATGAAAAACTGTTTTTT | CAISEVRDEKLFF
TRBD1 | - | TRBJ1-1 | TRBV5-1 | TGCGCCAGCAGCTTGGAAGGGACAGGGGGCACGGAAGCTTTCTTT | CASSLEGTGGTEAFF
TRBD2 | - | TRBJ2-1 | TRBV11-3 | TGTGCCAGCAGCCGCCGGACTAGCGGGAGCTACAATGAGCAGTTCTTC | CASSRRTSGSYNEQFF
TRBD2 | - | TRBJ2-1 | TRBV9 | TGTGCCAGCAGCCTCTCTAGCGGGAGAACCAATGAGCAGTTCTTC | CASSLSSGRTNEQFF
- | few | TRBJ2-7 | TRBV28 | TGTGCCAGCAGTCCCCACCGAGGCTTCGGGAGAGACGAGCAGTACTTC | CASSPHRGFGRDEQYF
TRBD2 | - | TRBJ2-1 | TRBV28 | TGTGCCAGCAGTTCCGCGGGAGACGTGGATGAGCAGTTCTTC | CASSSAGDVDEQFF
TRBD2 | - | TRBJ2-5 | TRBV11-2 | TGTGCCAGCAGCCGCCGGGGGGGAGAGACCCAGTACTTC | CASSRRGGETQYF
- | many | TRBJ2-7 | TRBV3-1/TRBV3-2 | TGTGCCAGCAGCCAAGTTAGTAGCGGAATACACTACGAGCAGTACTTC | CASSQVSSGIHYEQYF
TRBD2 | - | TRBJ2-3 | TRBV4-1 | TGCGCCAGCACCCTTAGACTAGCGGGAGGAACAGATACGCAGTATTTT | CASTLRLAGGTDTQYF
TRBD1 | - | TRBJ1-2 | TRBV28 | TGTGCCAGCAGTTTGTCAGGGGGCAGAAAAGGCTACACCTTC | CASSLSGGRKGYTF
TRBD1 | - | TRBJ1-4 | TRBV5-4 | TGTGCCAGCAGCTTGAGAAGACAGGGTGGAAGTGAAAAACTGTTTTTT | CASSLRRQGGSEKLFF
TRBD1 | once | TRBJ1-1 | TRBV29-1 | TGCAGCGTTGAAGGGACAGGCCCTGAAGCTTTCTTT | CSVEGTGPEAFF
TRBD2 | - | TRBJ2-3 | TRBV11-2 | TGTGCCAGCAGCTTAGACCCGACTAGCGGGGGGACCACAGATACGCAGTATTTT | CASSLDPTSGGTTDTQYF
TRBD2 | - | TRBJ2-7 | TRBV18 | TGTGCCAGCTCACCACCGGGACTAGCGGGGGCCGGCGAGCAGTACTTC | CASSPPGLAGAGEQYF
TRBD1 | - | TRBJ2-2 | TRBV2 | TGTGCCAGCATCCTAACAGGGGGGACCACCGGGGAGCTGTTTTTT | CASILTGGTTGELFF
- | - | TRBJ2-1 | TRBV7-3 | TGTGCCAGCAGCTCCGCCGGGAAGGTTGAGCAGTTCTTC | CASSSAGKVEQFF
- | - | TRBJ1-2 | TRBV2 | TGTGCCAGCAGTGATTTACGAACAAACGCTTATGGCTACACCTTC | CASSDLRTNAYGYTF
TRBD1 | - | TRBJ1-6 | TRBV9 | TGTGCCAGCAGCGTTAGGGGGCAATCACCCCTCCACTTT | CASSVRGQSPLHF
- | - | TRBJ2-1 | TRBV5-1 | TGCGCCAGCAGCTTGGGCTCAGTGGCCCGCTACAATGAGCAGTTCTTC | CASSLGSVARYNEQFF
TRBD1 | - | TRBJ1-3 | TRBV6-1 | TGTGCCAGCAGTGGGGGACAGGCGCGCTCTGGAAACACCATATATTTT | CASSGGQARSGNTIYF
- | - | TRBJ1-4 | TRBV19 | TGTGCCAGTAGCCCCGAAGCGGTTGAAAAACTGTTTTTT | CASSPEAVEKLFF